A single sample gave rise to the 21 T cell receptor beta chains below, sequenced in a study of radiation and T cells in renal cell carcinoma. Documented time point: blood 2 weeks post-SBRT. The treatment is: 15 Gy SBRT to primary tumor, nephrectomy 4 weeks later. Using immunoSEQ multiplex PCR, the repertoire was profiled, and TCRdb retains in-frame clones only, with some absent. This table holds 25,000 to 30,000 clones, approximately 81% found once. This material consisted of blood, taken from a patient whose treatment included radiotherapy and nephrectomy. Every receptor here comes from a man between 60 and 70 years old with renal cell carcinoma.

CDR3 in amino acids: CASAGIYEQYF. In DNA, the CDR3 is TGTGCCAGCGCGGGAATCTACGAGCAGTACTTC. The chain is built from TRBV25-1 and TRBJ2-5; D is possibly TRBD2 (6 bases). The end of the DNA aligns better with TRBJ2-7, so the J call may be wrong. The CDR3 spans 11 residues. Germline V CDR1 and CDR2: MGHDK, SYGVNS.

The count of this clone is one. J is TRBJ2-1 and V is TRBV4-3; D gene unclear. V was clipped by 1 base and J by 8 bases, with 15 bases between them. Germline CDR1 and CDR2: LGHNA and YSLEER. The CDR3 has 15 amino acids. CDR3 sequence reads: CASSQGVEGPDEQFF. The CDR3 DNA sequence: TGCGCCAGCAGCCAAGGGGTCGAAGGGCCGGATGAGCAGTTCTTC.

As DNA, the CDR3 is TGTGCCAGTAGTATGGGGACAGGGGGCATCGGTCAGCCCCAGCATTTT. Translation gives CASSMGTGGIGQPQHF. This rearrangement joins TRBV19 to TRBJ1-5, with 12 bases matching TRBD1. Unmatched junction bases numbered 6, after V lost 3 bases and J lost 6 bases. Looked up from germline, CDR1 is LNHDA and CDR2 is SQIVND (reference sequence). This CDR3 is built from 16 residues.

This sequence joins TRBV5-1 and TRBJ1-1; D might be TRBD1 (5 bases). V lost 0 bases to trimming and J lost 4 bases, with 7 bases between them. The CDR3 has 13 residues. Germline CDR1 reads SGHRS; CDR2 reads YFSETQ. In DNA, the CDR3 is TGCGCCAGCAGCTTGGGGGGGTTCACTGAAGCTTTCTTT. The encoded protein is CASSLGGFTEAFF.

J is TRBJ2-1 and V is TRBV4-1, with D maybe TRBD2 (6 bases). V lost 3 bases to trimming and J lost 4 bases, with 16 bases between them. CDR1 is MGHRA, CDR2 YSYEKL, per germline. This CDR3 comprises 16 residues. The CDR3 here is CASSQSGASEYNEQFF. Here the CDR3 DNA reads TGCGCCAGCAGCCAGAGTGGCGCTAGCGAGTACAATGAGCAGTTCTTC.

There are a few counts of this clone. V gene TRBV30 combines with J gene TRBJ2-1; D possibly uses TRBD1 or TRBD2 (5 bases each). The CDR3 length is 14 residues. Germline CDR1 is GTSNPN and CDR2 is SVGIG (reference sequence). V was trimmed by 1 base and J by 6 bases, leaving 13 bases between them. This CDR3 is CAWSELGTGNEQFF. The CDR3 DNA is TGTGCCTGGAGTGAATTGGGGACCGGCAATGAGCAGTTCTTC.

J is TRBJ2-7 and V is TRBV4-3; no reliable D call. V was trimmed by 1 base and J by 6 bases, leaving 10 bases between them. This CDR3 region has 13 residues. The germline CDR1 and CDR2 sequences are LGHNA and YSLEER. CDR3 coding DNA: TGCGCCAGCAGCCAAGGGCCTAGGTCCGAGCAGTACTTC. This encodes CASSQGPRSEQYF.

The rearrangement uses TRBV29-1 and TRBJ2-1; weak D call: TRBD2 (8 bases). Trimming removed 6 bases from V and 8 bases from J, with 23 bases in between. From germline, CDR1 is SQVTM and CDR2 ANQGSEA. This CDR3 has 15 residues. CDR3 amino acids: CSVITGRARGDEQFF. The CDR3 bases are TGCAGCGTCATCACCGGGAGGGCCAGGGGGGATGAGCAGTTCTTC.

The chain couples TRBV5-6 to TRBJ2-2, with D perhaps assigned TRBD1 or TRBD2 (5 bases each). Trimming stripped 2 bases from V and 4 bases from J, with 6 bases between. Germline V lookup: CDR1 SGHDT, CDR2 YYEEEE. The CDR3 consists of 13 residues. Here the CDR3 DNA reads TGTGCCAGCAGCTTTGGGACCACCGGGGAGCTGTTTTTT. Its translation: CASSFGTTGELFF.

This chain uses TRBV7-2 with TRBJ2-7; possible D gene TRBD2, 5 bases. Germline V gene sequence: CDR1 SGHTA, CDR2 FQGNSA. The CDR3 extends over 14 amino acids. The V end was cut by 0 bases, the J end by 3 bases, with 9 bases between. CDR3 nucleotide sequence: TGTGCCAGCAGCTTAGCAGGGAGTTTCTACGAGCAGTACTTC. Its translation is CASSLAGSFYEQYF.

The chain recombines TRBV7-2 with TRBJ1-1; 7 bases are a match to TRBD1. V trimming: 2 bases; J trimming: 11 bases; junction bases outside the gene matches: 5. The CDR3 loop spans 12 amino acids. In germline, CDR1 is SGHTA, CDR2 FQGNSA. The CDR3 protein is CASSLRTGLAFF. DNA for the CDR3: TGTGCCAGCAGCTTAAGGACAGGTTTGGCTTTCTTT. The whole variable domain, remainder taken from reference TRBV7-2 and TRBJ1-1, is GAGVSQSPSNKVTEKGKDVELRCDPISGHTALYWYRQSLGQGLEFLIYFQGNSAPDKSGLPSDRFSAERTGGSVSTLTIQRTQQEDSAVYLCASSLRTGLAFFGQGTRLTVV.

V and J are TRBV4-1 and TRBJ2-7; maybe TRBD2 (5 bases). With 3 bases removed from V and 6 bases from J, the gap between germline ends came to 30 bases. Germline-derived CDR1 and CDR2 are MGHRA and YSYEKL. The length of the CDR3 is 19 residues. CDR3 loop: CASSHLIPHCSLLVFEQYF. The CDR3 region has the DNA TGCGCCAGCAGCCACCTCATCCCCCACTGTTCATTACTAGTCTTCGAGCAGTACTTC.

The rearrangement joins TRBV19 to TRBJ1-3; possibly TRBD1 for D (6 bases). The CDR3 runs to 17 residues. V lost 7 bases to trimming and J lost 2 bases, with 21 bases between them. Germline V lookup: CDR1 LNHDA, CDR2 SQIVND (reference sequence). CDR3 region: CASNRPGGASAGNTIYF. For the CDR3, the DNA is TGTGCCAGTAATCGCCCCGGGGGGGCTAGCGCTGGAAACACCATATATTTT.

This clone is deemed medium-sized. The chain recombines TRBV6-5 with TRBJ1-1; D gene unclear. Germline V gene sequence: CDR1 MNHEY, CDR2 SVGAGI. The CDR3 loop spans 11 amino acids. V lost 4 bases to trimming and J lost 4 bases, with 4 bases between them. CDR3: CASSSLTEAFF. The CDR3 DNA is TGTGCCAGCAGTTCCCTCACTGAAGCTTTCTTT.

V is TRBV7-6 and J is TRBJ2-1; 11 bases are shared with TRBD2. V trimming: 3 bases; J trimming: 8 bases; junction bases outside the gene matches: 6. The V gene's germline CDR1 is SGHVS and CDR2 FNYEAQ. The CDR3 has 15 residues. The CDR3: CASSFGSGRVYEQFF. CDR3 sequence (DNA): TGTGCCAGCAGCTTCGGTAGCGGGAGGGTCTATGAGCAGTTCTTC.

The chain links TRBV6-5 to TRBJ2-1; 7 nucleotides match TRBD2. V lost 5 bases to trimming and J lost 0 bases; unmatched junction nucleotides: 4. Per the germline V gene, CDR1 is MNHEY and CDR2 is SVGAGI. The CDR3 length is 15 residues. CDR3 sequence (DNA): TGTGCCAGCAGTGTACTAGCGAGCTCCTACAATGAGCAGTTCTTC. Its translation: CASSVLASSYNEQFF.

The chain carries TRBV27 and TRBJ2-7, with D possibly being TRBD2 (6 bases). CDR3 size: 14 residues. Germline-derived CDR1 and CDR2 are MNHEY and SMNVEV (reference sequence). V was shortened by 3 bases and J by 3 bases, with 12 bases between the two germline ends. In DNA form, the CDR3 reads TGTGCCAGCAGTTTCCAAAAGGGAGGCTACGAGCAGTACTTC. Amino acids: CASSFQKGGYEQYF.

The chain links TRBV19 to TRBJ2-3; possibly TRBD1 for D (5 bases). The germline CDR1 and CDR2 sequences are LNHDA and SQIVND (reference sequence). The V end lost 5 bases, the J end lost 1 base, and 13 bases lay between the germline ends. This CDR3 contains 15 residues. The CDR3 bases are TGTGCCAGTAGTGCATCACAGGTTCGCACAGATACGCAGTATTTT. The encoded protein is CASSASQVRTDTQYF. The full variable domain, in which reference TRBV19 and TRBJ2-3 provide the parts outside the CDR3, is DGGITQSPKYLFRKEGQNVTLSCEQNLNHDAMYWYRQDPGQGLRLIYYSQIVNDFQKGDIAEGYSVSREKKESFPLTVTSAQKNPTAFYLCASSASQVRTDTQYFGPGTRLTVL.

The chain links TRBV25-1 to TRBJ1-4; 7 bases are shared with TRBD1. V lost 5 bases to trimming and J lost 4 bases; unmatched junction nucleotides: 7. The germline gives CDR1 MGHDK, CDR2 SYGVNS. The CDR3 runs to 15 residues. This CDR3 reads CASSPGGQLNEKLFF. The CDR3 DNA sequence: TGTGCCAGCAGTCCGGGGGGACAGCTTAATGAAAAACTGTTTTTT. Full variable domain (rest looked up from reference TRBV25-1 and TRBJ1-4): EADIYQTPRYLVIGTGKKITLECSQTMGHDKMYWYQQDPGMELHLIHYSYGVNSTEKGDLSSESTVSRIRTEHFPLTLESARPSHTSQYLCASSPGGQLNEKLFFGSGTQLSVL.

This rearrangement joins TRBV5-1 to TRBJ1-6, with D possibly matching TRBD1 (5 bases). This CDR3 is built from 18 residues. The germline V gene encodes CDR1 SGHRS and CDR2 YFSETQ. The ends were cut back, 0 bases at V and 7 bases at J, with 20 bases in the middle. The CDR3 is CASSLGWTGTGKNSPLHF. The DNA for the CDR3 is TGCGCCAGCAGCTTGGGCTGGACCGGGACGGGCAAAAATTCACCCCTCCACTTT.

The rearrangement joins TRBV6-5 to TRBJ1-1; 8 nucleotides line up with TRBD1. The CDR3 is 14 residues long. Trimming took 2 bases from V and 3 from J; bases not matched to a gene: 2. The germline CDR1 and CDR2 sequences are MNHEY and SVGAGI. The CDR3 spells CASSYVTGDTEAFF. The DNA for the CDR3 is TGTGCCAGCAGTTACGTGACAGGGGACACTGAAGCTTTCTTT.